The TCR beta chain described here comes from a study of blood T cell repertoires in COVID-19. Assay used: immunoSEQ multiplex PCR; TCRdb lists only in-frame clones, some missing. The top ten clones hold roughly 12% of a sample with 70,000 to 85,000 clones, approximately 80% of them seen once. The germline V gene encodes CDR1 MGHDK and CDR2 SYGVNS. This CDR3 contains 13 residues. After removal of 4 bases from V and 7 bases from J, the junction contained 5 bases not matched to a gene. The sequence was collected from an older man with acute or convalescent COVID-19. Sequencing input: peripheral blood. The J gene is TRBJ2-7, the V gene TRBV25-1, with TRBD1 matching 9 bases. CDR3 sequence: CASSAGQGKEQYF. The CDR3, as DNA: TGTGCCAGCAGTGCCGGACAGGGGAAAGAGCAGTACTTC.